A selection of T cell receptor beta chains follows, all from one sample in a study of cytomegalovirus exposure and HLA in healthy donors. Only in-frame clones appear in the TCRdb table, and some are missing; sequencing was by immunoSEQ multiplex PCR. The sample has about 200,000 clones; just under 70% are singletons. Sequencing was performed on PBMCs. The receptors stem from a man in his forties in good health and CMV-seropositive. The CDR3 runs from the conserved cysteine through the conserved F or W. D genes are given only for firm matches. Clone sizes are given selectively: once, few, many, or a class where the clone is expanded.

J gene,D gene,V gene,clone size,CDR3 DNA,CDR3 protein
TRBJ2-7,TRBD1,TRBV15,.,TGTGCCACCAGCTCGGACAGGGGAACCTACGAGCAGTACTTC,CATSSDRGTYEQYF
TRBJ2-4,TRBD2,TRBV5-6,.,TGTGCCAGCAGCTCGGCCGTACTAGCGGGGCGGAAGAGCATTCAGTACTTC,CASSSAVLAGRKSIQYF
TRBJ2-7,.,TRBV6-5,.,TGTGCCAGCAGACTCCAACAGGGCCGTCCCTACGAGCAGTACTTC,CASRLQQGRPYEQYF
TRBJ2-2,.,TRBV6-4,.,TGTGCCAGCAGTCGGGAGAACACCGGGGAGCTGTTTTTT,CASSRENTGELFF
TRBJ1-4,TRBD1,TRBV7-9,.,TGTGCCAGCAGCGATTTTCAGGGGGCCGGTGAAAAACTGTTTTTT,CASSDFQGAGEKLFF
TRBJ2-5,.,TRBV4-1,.,TGCGCCAGCAGCCAAGTCGCGTTCTTAGAGACCCAGTACTTC,CASSQVAFLETQYF
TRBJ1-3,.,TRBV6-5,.,TGTGCCAGCAGTTACTACTCTGGGAGCTCTGGAAACACCATATATTTT,CASSYYSGSSGNTIYF
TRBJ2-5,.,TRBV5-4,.,TGTGCCAGCCCCCCCCGGGAAGAGACCCAGTACTTC,CASPPREETQYF
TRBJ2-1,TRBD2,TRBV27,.,TGTGCCAGCAGTCATCGGACTAGCGGGGGGGAGCAGTTCTTC,CASSHRTSGGEQFF
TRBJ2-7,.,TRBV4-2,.,TGTGCCAGCAGCCGGTCTAAGGGGGAAGGGCCTCGCGAGCAGTACTTC,CASSRSKGEGPREQYF
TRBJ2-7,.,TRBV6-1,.,TGTGCCAGCAGTGTCTCGGGACTCGCGTCCCCCTACGAGCAGTACTTC,CASSVSGLASPYEQYF
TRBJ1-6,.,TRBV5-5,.,TGTGCCAGCAGCCCGCGGGGTGAAAGTATGAGCTCCTATAATTCACCCCTCCACTTT,CASSPRGESMSSYNSPLHF
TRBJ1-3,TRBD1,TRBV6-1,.,TGTGCCAGCAGTGTAGGGGGCGGTTGGGCTGGAAACACCATATATTTT,CASSVGGGWAGNTIYF
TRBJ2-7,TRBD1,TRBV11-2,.,TGTGCCAGCAGCCCCCAGGGGACAGCCTACGAGCAGTACTTC,CASSPQGTAYEQYF
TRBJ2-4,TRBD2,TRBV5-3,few,TGTGCCAGAAGCTTGTTTGAACATGGACTAGCGGGGGGGCTGCGCATTCAGTACTTC,CARSLFEHGLAGGLRIQYF
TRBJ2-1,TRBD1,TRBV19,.,TGTGCCAGTAGTATACTTAGAGGACAGGGGCATGGTGAGCAGTTCTTC,CASSILRGQGHGEQFF
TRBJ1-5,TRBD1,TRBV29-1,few,TGCAGCGTTTTGACAGGGGTTAGGCATCAGCCCCAGCATTTT,CSVLTGVRHQPQHF
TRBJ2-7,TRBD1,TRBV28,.,TGTGCCAGCAGTACCTCCGGGACAGGCGCCTACGAGCAGTACTTC,CASSTSGTGAYEQYF
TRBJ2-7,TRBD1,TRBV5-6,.,TGTGCCAGCAGTCGGGACAGGAACAACGAGCAGTACTTC,CASSRDRNNEQYF
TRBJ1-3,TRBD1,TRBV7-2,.,TGTGCCAGCAGTTCCAGCACAGGGGTTTTAAACACCATATATTTT,CASSSSTGVLNTIYF
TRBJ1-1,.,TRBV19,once,TGTGCCTCAAAGGGGGGGGGCGACGAATACACTGAAGCTTTCTTT,CASKGGGDEYTEAFF
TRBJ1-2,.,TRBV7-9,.,TGTGCCAGCAGGGGGCCAGGGGCTATTTCTAACTATGGCTACACCTTC,CASRGPGAISNYGYTF
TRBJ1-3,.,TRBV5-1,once,TGCGCCAGCAGTCCCTCCGTCGGAAACACCATATATTTT,CASSPSVGNTIYF
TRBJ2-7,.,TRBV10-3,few,TGTGCCATCAGTGATACAGGGTTTAACGAGCAGTACTTC,CAISDTGFNEQYF
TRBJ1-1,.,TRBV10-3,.,TGTGCCATCAGTGAGTCGGAGTATTTAATCGAAGCTTTCTTT,CAISESEYLIEAFF
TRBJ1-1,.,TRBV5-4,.,TGTGCCAGCAGCTTTCGCGGCGCTGAAGCTTTCTTT,CASSFRGAEAFF
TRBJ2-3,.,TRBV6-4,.,TGTGCCAGCAGTGACTTGCTCGGGGATACGCAGTATTTT,CASSDLLGDTQYF
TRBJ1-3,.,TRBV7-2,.,TGTGCCAGCAGCGATCGGACAGTTAACTCTGGAAACACCATATATTTT,CASSDRTVNSGNTIYF
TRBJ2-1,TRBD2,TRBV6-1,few,TGTGCCAGCAGCGAGGGGACTATACCCGGATTGTTCTTC,CASSEGTIPGLFF
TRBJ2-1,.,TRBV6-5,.,TGTGCCAGCAGTTTCACCGGGGTGTCCTACAATGAGCAGTTCTTC,CASSFTGVSYNEQFF
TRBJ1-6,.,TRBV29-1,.,TGCAGCGCGGGTGGTGGCGATTCACCCCTCCACTTT,CSAGGGDSPLHF
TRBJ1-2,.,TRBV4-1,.,TGCGCCAGCAGCCAAGGGGCAGGTTATGGCTACACCTTC,CASSQGAGYGYTF
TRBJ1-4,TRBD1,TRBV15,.,TGTGCCACCAGCAGAGTCCGGGACAGGGGCGAAATGGGAAAACTGTTTTTT,CATSRVRDRGEMGKLFF
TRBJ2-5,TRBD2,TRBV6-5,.,TGTGCCAGCAGTTACTCGCAGGCGGGGGGGGAAAAGACCCAGTACTTC,CASSYSQAGGEKTQYF
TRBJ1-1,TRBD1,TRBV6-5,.,TGTGCCAGCAGTTACTATACCGGGACAGGGATCACTGAAGCTTTCTTT,CASSYYTGTGITEAFF
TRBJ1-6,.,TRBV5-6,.,TGTGCCAGCAGCTTCACAGGGCTCTCCTATAATTCACCCCTCCACTTT,CASSFTGLSYNSPLHF
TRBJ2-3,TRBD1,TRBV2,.,TGTGCCAGCAGGGCTCGACAGGGTTTAACAGATACGCAGTATTTT,CASRARQGLTDTQYF
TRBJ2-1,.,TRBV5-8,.,TGTGCCAGCAGCTTAACGGGGAGCTCCTACAATGAGCAGTTCTTC,CASSLTGSSYNEQFF
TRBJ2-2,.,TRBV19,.,TGTGCCAGTACCCGGACAGTGAACACCGGGGAGTTGTTTTTT,CASTRTVNTGELFF
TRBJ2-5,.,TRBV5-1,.,TGCGCCAGCAGCTTCACGGGCCAAGAGACCCAGTACTTC,CASSFTGQETQYF
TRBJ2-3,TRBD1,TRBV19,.,TGTGCCAGTAGTATGGGTAGGGGGCCAGATACGCAGTATTTT,CASSMGRGPDTQYF
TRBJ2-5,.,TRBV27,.,TGTGCCAGCAGTTTCCGACAAGCCCAAGAGACCCAGTACTTC,CASSFRQAQETQYF
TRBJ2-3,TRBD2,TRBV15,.,TGTGCCACCAGCCGATTAACGGGGGGGGGAGCAGATACGCAGTATTTT,CATSRLTGGGADTQYF
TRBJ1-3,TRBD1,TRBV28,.,TGTGCCAGCAGTGGGGACAGGGGAAACACCATATATTTT,CASSGDRGNTIYF
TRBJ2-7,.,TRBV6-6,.,TGTGCCAGCAGTGGACCGGACGGAGCGGTTTACGAGCAGTACTTC,CASSGPDGAVYEQYF
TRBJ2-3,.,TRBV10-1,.,TGCGCCAGCAGTGAGTCTAGTACAGATACGCAGTATTTT,CASSESSTDTQYF
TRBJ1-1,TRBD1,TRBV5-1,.,TGCGCCAGCATCTCGGACAGGGGCACTGAAGCTTTCTTT,CASISDRGTEAFF
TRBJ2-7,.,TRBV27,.,TGTGCCAGCAGTTTAACTGCAGGGGGAGGCGAGCAGTACTTC,CASSLTAGGGEQYF
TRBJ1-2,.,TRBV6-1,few,TGTGCCAGCAGAACGAGCCGTTGGGGCTACACCTTC,CASRTSRWGYTF
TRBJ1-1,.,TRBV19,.,TGTGCCAGTAGTAGGAGGGATAGTGAAGCTTTCTTT,CASSRRDSEAFF
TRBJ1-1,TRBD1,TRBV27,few,TGTGCCAGCAGTTTAAGACAGGGGACCCCCGAAGCTTTCTTT,CASSLRQGTPEAFF
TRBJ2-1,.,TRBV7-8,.,TGTGCCAGCAGTTTTCGACAGGAGAGCTCCTACAATGAGCAGTTCTTC,CASSFRQESSYNEQFF
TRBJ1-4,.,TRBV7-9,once,TGTGCCAGCAGCATTGATCCCCAGGAAAAACTGTTTTTT,CASSIDPQEKLFF
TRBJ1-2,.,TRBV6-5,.,TGTGCCAGCAGTTTTAGTGCAGGGTACCATAGGGGCTACACCTTC,CASSFSAGYHRGYTF
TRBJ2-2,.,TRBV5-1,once,TGCGCCAGCAGCTCGGTACTGGACACCGGGGAGCTGTTTTTT,CASSSVLDTGELFF
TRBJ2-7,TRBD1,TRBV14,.,TGTGCCAGCAGCCAAGCTTGGGGGACAGGGATCCCCTACGAGCAGTACTTC,CASSQAWGTGIPYEQYF
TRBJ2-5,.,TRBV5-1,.,TGCGCCAGCAGCTTGAATCCAGCGCCTGGGGAGACCCAGTACTTC,CASSLNPAPGETQYF
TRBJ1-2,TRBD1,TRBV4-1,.,TGCGCCAGCAGTCAACCTAACAGGGGGAAGGACTATGGCTACACCTTC,CASSQPNRGKDYGYTF
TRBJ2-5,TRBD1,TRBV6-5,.,TGTGCCAGCAGTTACGGCGGGACAGGGGGCGGAGAGACCCAGTACTTC,CASSYGGTGGGETQYF
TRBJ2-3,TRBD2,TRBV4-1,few,TGCGCCAGCAGCCAAGAGACGGGGGGGCCGGGGGATACGCAGTATTTT,CASSQETGGPGDTQYF